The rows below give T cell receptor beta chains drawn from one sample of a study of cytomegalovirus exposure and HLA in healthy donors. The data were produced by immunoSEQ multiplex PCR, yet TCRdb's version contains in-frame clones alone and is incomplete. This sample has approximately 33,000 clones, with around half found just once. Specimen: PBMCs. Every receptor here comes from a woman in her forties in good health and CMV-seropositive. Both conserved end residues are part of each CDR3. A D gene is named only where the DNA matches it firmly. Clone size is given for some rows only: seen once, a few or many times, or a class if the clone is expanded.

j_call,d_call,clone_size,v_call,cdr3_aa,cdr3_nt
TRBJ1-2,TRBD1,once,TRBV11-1,CASSPDRGEYGYTF,TGTGCCAGCAGCCCGGACAGGGGAGAATATGGCTACACCTTC
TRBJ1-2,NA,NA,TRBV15,CATSRDGGAPMDYGYTF,TGTGCCACCAGCAGAGACGGGGGGGCACCCATGGACTATGGCTACACCTTC
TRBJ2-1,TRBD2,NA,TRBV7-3,CASSLSSGDNEQFF,TGTGCCAGCAGCTTATCCAGCGGGGACAATGAGCAGTTCTTC
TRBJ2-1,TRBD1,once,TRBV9,CASSAHGQGANEQFF,TGTGCCAGCAGCGCGCATGGACAGGGGGCCAATGAGCAGTTCTTC
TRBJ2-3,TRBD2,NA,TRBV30,CAWSEASGGVTDTQYF,TGTGCCTGGAGTGAAGCTAGCGGGGGGGTGACAGATACGCAGTATTTT
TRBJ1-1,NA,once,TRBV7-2,CASSTEMNTEAFF,TGTGCCAGCAGCACTGAGATGAACACTGAAGCTTTCTTT
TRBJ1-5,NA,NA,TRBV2,CATRGGAGQPQHF,TGTGCCACTAGGGGGGGGGCTGGCCAGCCCCAGCATTTT
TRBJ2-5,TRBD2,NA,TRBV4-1,CASSHYYRGVQETQYF,TGCGCCAGCAGCCACTACTACCGGGGGGTCCAAGAGACCCAGTACTTC
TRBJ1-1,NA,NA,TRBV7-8,CASSSAKGLGTEAFF,TGTGCCAGCAGCTCCGCTAAGGGACTGGGGACTGAAGCTTTCTTT
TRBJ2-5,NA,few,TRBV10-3,CAISVGGTKETQYF,TGTGCCATCAGTGTGGGAGGTACTAAAGAGACCCAGTACTTC
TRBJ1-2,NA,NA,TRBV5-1,CASSLVPPHQGSNYGYTF,TGCGCCAGCAGCTTGGTCCCACCCCACCAGGGTTCTAACTATGGCTACACCTTC
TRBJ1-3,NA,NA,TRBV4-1,CASSQLQGPGNTIYF,TGCGCCAGCAGCCAACTTCAGGGCCCAGGAAACACCATATATTTT
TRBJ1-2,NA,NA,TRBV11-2,CASSSPGGNGYTF,TGTGCCAGCAGCTCCCCGGGGGGGAATGGCTACACCTTC
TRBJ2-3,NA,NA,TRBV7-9,CASSLRDTNTQYF,TGTGCCAGCAGCTTACGCGACACCAATACGCAGTATTTT
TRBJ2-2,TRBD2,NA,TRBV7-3,CASSFSGGATGELFF,TGTGCCAGCAGCTTCAGCGGGGGGGCGACCGGGGAGCTGTTTTTT
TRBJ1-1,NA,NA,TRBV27,CASRFTGLGDTEAFF,TGTGCCAGCAGATTTACAGGGTTGGGGGACACTGAAGCTTTCTTT
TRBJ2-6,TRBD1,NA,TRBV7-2,CASSFAGTGNGANVLTF,TGTGCCAGCAGCTTTGCCGGGACAGGGAACGGGGCCAACGTCCTGACTTTC
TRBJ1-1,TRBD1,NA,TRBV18,CASSLLDRDTEAFF,TGTGCCAGCTCACTACTGGACAGGGACACTGAAGCTTTCTTT
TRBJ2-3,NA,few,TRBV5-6,CASSLGRGTDTQYF,TGTGCCAGCAGCTTGGGCAGGGGTACAGATACGCAGTATTTT
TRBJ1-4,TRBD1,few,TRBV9,CASSPSGGMINEKLFF,TGTGCCAGCAGCCCCTCAGGGGGCATGATAAATGAAAAACTGTTTTTT
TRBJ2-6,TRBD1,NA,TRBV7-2,CASSPGTGNSPGANVLTF,TGTGCCAGCAGCCCCGGGACAGGGAATAGTCCTGGGGCCAACGTCCTGACTTTC
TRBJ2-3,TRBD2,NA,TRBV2,CASRPLWGGETDTQYF,TGTGCCAGCAGACCTCTTTGGGGGGGGGAAACAGATACGCAGTATTTT
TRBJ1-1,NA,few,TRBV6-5,CASREIESEAFF,TGTGCCAGCAGGGAGATCGAGTCTGAAGCTTTCTTT
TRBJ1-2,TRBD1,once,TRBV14,CASSQGQAYGYTF,TGTGCCAGCAGCCAGGGACAGGCCTATGGCTACACCTTC
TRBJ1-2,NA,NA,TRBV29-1,CSVGGGKGYGYTF,TGCAGCGTTGGGGGCGGAAAGGGGTATGGCTACACCTTC
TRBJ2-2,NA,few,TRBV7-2,CASSRAPRGTGELFF,TGTGCCAGCAGCCGAGCCCCACGGGGCACCGGGGAGCTGTTTTTT
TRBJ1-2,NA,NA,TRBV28,CASKLGPAGGGYTF,TGTGCCAGCAAACTAGGGCCAGCGGGTGGCGGCTACACCTTC
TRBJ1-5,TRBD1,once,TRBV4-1,CASSQVGTGVAEHF,TGCGCCAGCAGCCAAGTAGGGACAGGGGTTGCGGAGCATTTT
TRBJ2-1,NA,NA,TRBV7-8,CASSLAPSYGYNEQFF,TGTGCCAGCAGCTTAGCGCCCTCCTATGGCTACAATGAGCAGTTCTTC
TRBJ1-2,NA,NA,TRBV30,CALYRDGYTF,TGTGCCTTATACAGGGACGGCTACACCTTC
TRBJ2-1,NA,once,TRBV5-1,CASSLVGQYNEQFF,TGCGCCAGCAGCTTGGTAGGACAATACAATGAGCAGTTCTTC
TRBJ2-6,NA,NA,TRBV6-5,CASRWGVTGANVLTF,TGTGCCAGCCGTTGGGGGGTAACTGGGGCCAACGTCCTGACTTTC
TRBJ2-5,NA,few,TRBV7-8,CASSFRQQETQYF,TGTGCCAGCAGCTTTCGTCAGCAAGAGACCCAGTACTTC
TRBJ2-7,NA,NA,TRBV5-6,CASSLARADEQYF,TGTGCCAGCAGCTTGGCCAGGGCTGACGAGCAGTACTTC
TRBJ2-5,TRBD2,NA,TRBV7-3,CASSLTGLPETQYF,TGTGCCAGCAGCTTAACGGGACTACCCGAGACCCAGTACTTC
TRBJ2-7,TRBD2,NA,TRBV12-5,CASGTGTSGDEQYF,TGTGCTAGTGGTACCGGGACTAGCGGGGACGAGCAGTACTTC
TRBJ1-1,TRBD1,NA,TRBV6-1,CASSEETGGNTEAFF,TGTGCCAGCAGTGAAGAAACAGGGGGGAACACTGAAGCTTTCTTT
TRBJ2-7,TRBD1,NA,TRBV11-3,CASSTDRGSEQYF,TGTGCCAGCAGCACGGACAGGGGCTCCGAGCAGTACTTC
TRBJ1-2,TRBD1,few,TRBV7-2,CASSPDRGGYGYTF,TGTGCCAGCTCACCGGACAGGGGCGGCTATGGCTACACCTTC
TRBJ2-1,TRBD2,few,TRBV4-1,CASSQGGTSGGNNEQFF,TGCGCCAGCAGCCAAGGGGGGACTAGCGGGGGGAACAATGAGCAGTTCTTC
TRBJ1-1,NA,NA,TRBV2,CASSGQSVEAFF,TGTGCCAGCTCGGGACAAAGTGTTGAAGCTTTCTTT
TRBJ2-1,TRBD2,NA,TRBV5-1,CASSLVLSGGAREQFF,TGCGCCAGCAGCTTGGTTCTTAGCGGGGGGGCCCGGGAGCAGTTCTTC
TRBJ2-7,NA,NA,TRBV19,CASRGQGPHEQYF,TGTGCCAGTAGAGGTCAGGGGCCCCACGAGCAGTACTTC
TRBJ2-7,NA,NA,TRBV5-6,CASSLTGGGIYEQYF,TGTGCCAGCAGCTTGACAGGGGGGGGGATCTACGAGCAGTACTTC